The 20 T cell receptor beta chains below all came from one sample that was sequenced in a study of radiation and T cells in renal cell carcinoma. The sample's time point: blood 2 weeks post-SBRT. Stated treatment: 15 Gy SBRT to primary tumor, nephrectomy 4 weeks later. Generated by immunoSEQ multiplex PCR, the TCRdb table keeps only in-frame clones and is missing some. The sample has some 130,000 clones, 75% to 85% seen once. Sequencing was performed on blood, taken from a patient whose treatment included radiotherapy and nephrectomy. These receptors came from a woman aged 55-75 years with renal cell carcinoma.

The chain carries TRBV27 and TRBJ2-7; TRBD2 is a possible D gene (6 bases). This CDR3 region has 15 residues. Trimming removed 2 bases from V and 2 bases from J, with 13 bases in between. Germline V gives CDR1 MNHEY, CDR2 SMNVEV (reference sequence). Written as DNA, the CDR3 is TGTGCCAGCAGTTTACGGGGCAGGAGGGCCTACGAGCAGTACTTC. It encodes CASSLRGRRAYEQYF.

The rearrangement uses TRBV30 and TRBJ2-7; 10 nucleotides align to TRBD2. The CDR3 has 15 residues. Germline CDR1 GTSNPN, CDR2 SVGIG (reference sequence). V shed 0 bases and J 7 bases; nucleotides not matched to a gene: 9. The chain's CDR3 is CAWSVSGRAPWEQYF. The CDR3 DNA reads as TGTGCCTGGAGTGTAAGCGGGAGGGCCCCCTGGGAGCAGTACTTC.

This rearrangement joins TRBV5-1 to TRBJ1-4; D is possibly TRBD1 (5 bases). Trimming cost V 0 bases and J 5 bases, with 8 bases left between them. CDR3 length: 14 residues. CDR1 and CDR2 from the germline V gene are SGHRS and YFSETQ. The DNA for the CDR3 is TGCGCCAGCAGCTTGGGACAGAAAAATGAAAAACTGTTTTTT. Translation gives CASSLGQKNEKLFF.

The chain couples TRBV27 to TRBJ1-5, with TRBD1 matching 8 bases. This CDR3 has 17 residues. CDR1 MNHEY and CDR2 SMNVEV come from the germline V gene (reference sequence). Trimming removed 2 bases from V and 7 bases from J; junction bases left unmatched: 13. CDR3 amino acids: CASSLIPRTGLDQPQHF. Here the CDR3 DNA reads TGTGCCAGCAGTTTAATCCCCCGGACAGGGTTAGACCAGCCCCAGCATTTT.

In this sample, this clone turned up once. The V gene is TRBV28, the J gene TRBJ1-1; a possible D gene is TRBD1 (6 bases). Germline V gene data show CDR1 as MDHEN and CDR2 as SYDVKM. Trimming removed 5 bases at V and 10 bases at J, with 11 bases between. The CDR3 sequence is 11 residues long. The DNA of the CDR3 is TGTGCCAGCAGTAACAGGGTGGGAGCTTTCTTT. Translated, it gives CASSNRVGAFF.

This chain joins TRBV7-8 and TRBJ2-5; the match to TRBD1 covers 10 bases. Germline V lookup: CDR1 SGHVS, CDR2 FQNEAQ. The CDR3 spans 14 residues. Trimming removed 11 bases from V and 5 bases from J; junction bases left unmatched: 11. The CDR3 spells CAPKAGQGGETQYF. CDR3 nucleotide sequence: TGTGCCCCCAAGGCAGGACAGGGGGGGGAGACCCAGTACTTC.

There are a few counts of this clone. The chain's CDR3 is CASSDTNRGVSRSYTF. The CDR3 nucleotides read TGTGCCAGCAGCGACACCAATCGGGGGGTTTCGCGAAGCTACACCTTC. The chain joins TRBV7-2 to TRBJ1-2, with a possible D match to TRBD1 (5 bases). The germline V gene encodes CDR1 SGHTA and CDR2 FQGNSA. Between the trimmed V and J ends, which lost 5 bases and 9 bases, there was a span of 25 bases. This CDR3 region has 16 residues.

J is TRBJ2-2 and V is TRBV7-6, with 8 bases aligning to TRBD1. The germline gives CDR1 SGHVS, CDR2 FNYEAQ. V lost 6 bases to trimming and J lost 3 bases; unmatched junction nucleotides: 6. This CDR3 is built from 15 residues. The CDR3 sequence is CASRPDRGYTGELFF. Here the CDR3 DNA reads TGTGCCAGCAGACCCGACAGGGGATACACCGGGGAGCTGTTTTTT.

A remark on this clone: Relative to the germline gene, one junction end is altered; a read error may explain this. This chain joins TRBV7-7 and TRBJ2-4; 7 bases agree with TRBD2. The CDR3 length is 16 residues. In germline, CDR1 is SSHAT, CDR2 FNYEAQ (reference sequence). CDR3 amino acids: CASSSPLGGLKNIQYF. Here the CDR3 DNA reads TGTGCTAGCAGCTCACCTTTGGGGGGGTTAAAAAACATTCAGTACTTC.

This chain uses TRBV28 with TRBJ1-2; D might be TRBD1 (6 bases). The germline V gene encodes CDR1 MDHEN and CDR2 SYDVKM. Deletions cut 7 bases from V and 7 bases from J, with 19 bases between. The CDR3 is 14 residues long. CDR3 coding DNA: TGTGCCAGCACCCTAAGGGGGGGGCGCGGTGGCTACACCTTC. The encoded protein is CASTLRGGRGGYTF.

The chain joins TRBV9 to TRBJ1-1; D might be TRBD1 (6 bases). CDR3 size: 13 residues. Trimming took off 0 bases at V and 4 bases at J, with 7 bases between the two ends. Germline V gene lookup returns CDR1 SGDLS and CDR2 YYNGEE. Here the CDR3 DNA reads TGTGCCAGCAGCGTAGGGGGGGCCACTGAAGCTTTCTTT. This codes for CASSVGGATEAFF.

This chain joins TRBV5-4 and TRBJ1-4, with 8 bases fitting TRBD1. J was trimmed by 10 bases and V by 4 bases; bases with no gene match: 9. This CDR3 contains 14 residues. Looked up from germline, CDR1 is SGHNT and CDR2 is YYREEE (reference sequence). Written as DNA, the CDR3 is TGTGCCAGCAGCCAGGACAGGGTTGGGGGAAAACTGTTTTTT. This codes for CASSQDRVGGKLFF.

The V gene is TRBV7-9, the J gene TRBJ1-6; no reliable D call. Germline CDR1 SEHNR, CDR2 FQNEAQ (reference sequence). With 0 bases removed from V and 6 bases from J, the gap between germline ends came to 9 bases. This CDR3 comprises 15 residues. The CDR3 reads CASSLAVERNSPLHF. For the CDR3, the DNA is TGTGCCAGCAGCTTAGCAGTGGAGCGTAATTCACCCCTCCACTTT.

A note on this clone: Compared with germline, one end of the junction differs, possibly owing to a read error. The gene calls are TRBV7-2 and TRBJ2-1; possibly TRBD2 for D (6 bases). Germline CDR1 and CDR2: SGHTA and FQGNSA. This CDR3 contains 9 residues. The CDR3 sequence is CASSSRGVF. Here the CDR3 DNA reads TGTGCCAGCAGCTCACGCGGGGTCTTC.

V usage is TRBV11-2 and J usage is TRBJ2-2; the D gene is possibly TRBD2 (5 bases). CDR1 is SGHAT, CDR2 FQNNGV, per germline. The CDR3 spans 13 residues. Trimming stripped 3 bases from V and 4 bases from J, with 6 bases between. The CDR3 protein is CASSFGITGELFF. CDR3 DNA: TGTGCCAGCAGCTTCGGGATCACCGGGGAGCTGTTTTTT. Complete variable domain (other parts from reference TRBV11-2 and TRBJ2-2): EAGVAQSPRYKIIEKRQSVAFWCNPISGHATLYWYQQILGQGPKLLIQFQNNGVVDDSQLPKDRFSAERLKGVDSTLKIQPAKLEDSAVYLCASSFGITGELFFGEGSRLTVL.

This rearrangement joins TRBV5-1 to TRBJ2-7; 9 bases match TRBD2. Germline-derived CDR1 and CDR2 are SGHRS and YFSETQ. V lost 0 bases to trimming and J lost 2 bases; unmatched junction nucleotides: 3. This CDR3 is built from 15 residues. The CDR3 loop is CASSLGLAVAYEQYF. CDR3 bases: TGCGCCAGCAGCTTGGGACTAGCGGTTGCCTACGAGCAGTACTTC.

The V and J genes are TRBV28 and TRBJ2-1, with 9 bases aligning to TRBD1. V lost 4 bases and J lost 8; bases outside the gene matches: 15. Looked up from germline, CDR1 is MDHEN and CDR2 is SYDVKM. CDR3 length: 17 residues. CDR3 amino acids: CASSSYEGTGYRDEQFF. DNA of the CDR3: TGTGCCAGCAGTTCCTATGAGGGGACAGGGTATAGGGATGAGCAGTTCTTC.

This clone has more than one count but fewer than ten. This rearrangement joins TRBV19 to TRBJ1-2; D is undetermined. V was trimmed by 1 base and J by 4 bases, leaving 7 bases between them. The CDR3 runs 13 residues. Germline lookup yields CDR1 LNHDA and CDR2 SQIVND (reference sequence). Here the CDR3 reads CASSIGKSYGYTF. The CDR3 nucleotides are TGTGCCAGTAGTATAGGAAAAAGCTATGGCTACACCTTC. The whole variable domain, remainder taken from reference TRBV19 and TRBJ1-2, is DGGITQSPKYLFRKEGQNVTLSCEQNLNHDAMYWYRQDPGQGLRLIYYSQIVNDFQKGDIAEGYSVSREKKESFPLTVTSAQKNPTAFYLCASSIGKSYGYTFGSGTRLTVV.

The chain joins TRBV30 to TRBJ1-1; weak D call: TRBD1 (5 bases). In germline, CDR1 is GTSNPN, CDR2 SVGIG (reference sequence). CDR3 length: 13 amino acids. Trimming cost V 4 bases and J 7 bases, with 16 bases left between them. The CDR3 region has the DNA TGTGCCTGGACCTACTCGGGACGGAATGAAGCTTTCTTT. As protein: CAWTYSGRNEAFF. Supplemented by reference TRBV30 and TRBJ1-1, the full variable domain reads SQTIHQWPATLVQPVGSPLSLECTVEGTSNPNLYWYRQAAGRGLQLLFYSVGIGQISSEVPQNLSASRPQDRQFILSSKKLLLSDSGFYLCAWTYSGRNEAFFGQGTRLTVV.

The V and J genes are TRBV7-9 and TRBJ1-2; 7 bases map to TRBD1. CDR3 size: 15 residues. V lost 1 base and J lost 1; bases outside the gene matches: 3. Germline assignment: CDR1 SEHNR and CDR2 FQNEAQ (reference sequence). The CDR3 is CASSLDRGINYGYTF. CDR3 nucleotides: TGTGCCAGCAGCTTAGACAGGGGCATTAACTATGGCTACACCTTC.